This T cell receptor beta chain is from a study of shared clonotypes between healthy human individuals. The trim removed 3 bases at V and 4 bases at J, leaving 7 bases unmatched. The CDR3 consists of 15 residues. Germline lookup yields CDR1 SGHKS and CDR2 YYEKEE (reference sequence). Profiled with immunoSEQ multiplex PCR; TCRdb holds only in-frame clones, not every one. The table lists millions of clones, 95% of them singletons. The chain combines TRBV5-5 with TRBJ1-5; the match to TRBD1 covers 7 bases. The clonotype was recovered from a man between 18 and 29 years old in good health. The source material was naive CD4+ T cells sorted from blood. Subset: CD45RA+ positively selected. The CDR3 region is CASSSSTGLNQPQHF. The CDR3 DNA is TGTGCCAGCAGCTCCTCGACAGGGCTAAATCAGCCCCAGCATTTT.